The 9 T cell receptor beta chains reported below all come from one sample, sequenced in a study of blood T cell repertoires in COVID-19. Produced via immunoSEQ multiplex PCR; TCRdb's table is partial and in-frame only. The table records roughly 230,000 clones, 80% to 85% of them present only once. The sample comprised PBMCs or T cells enriched from blood (not recorded which). All receptors come from a man aged 50-59 years who had recovered from COVID-19.

This chain connects TRBV20-1 to TRBJ2-7, with D possibly matching TRBD1 (6 bases). Germline loops: CDR1 DFQATT, CDR2 SNEGSKA (reference sequence). This CDR3 contains 12 residues. The V end lost 3 bases, the J end lost 5 bases, and 11 bases lay between the germline ends. This CDR3 reads CSASKGVHEQYF. The CDR3 DNA follows: TGCAGTGCTAGTAAGGGGGTGCACGAGCAGTACTTC.

The V call is TRBV3-1 (or the pseudogene TRBV3-2), the J call TRBJ1-6; D is ambiguous. Germline values: CDR1 LGHDT, CDR2 YNNKEL (reference sequence). CDR3 length: 16 amino acids. Trimming took off 1 base at V and 9 bases at J, with 16 bases between the two ends. This chain's CDR3 is CASSQGAGSKTSPLHF. CDR3 sequence (DNA): TGTGCCAGCAGCCAAGGAGCCGGGAGCAAGACTTCACCCCTCCACTTT.

This rearrangement joins TRBV7-8 to TRBJ1-3; D not resolved. V was cut by 0 bases and J by 0 bases, with 6 bases left in between. The germline CDR1 and CDR2 sequences are SGHVS and FQNEAQ. The CDR3 has 15 residues. DNA for the CDR3: TGTGCCAGCAGCTTAGCGCGGATCTCTGGAAACACCATATATTTT. It translates to CASSLARISGNTIYF.

This sequence joins TRBV10-3 and TRBJ1-2; 10 bases align to TRBD1. Germline CDR1 is ENHRY and CDR2 is SYGVKD. CDR3 length: 13 residues. V gave up 10 bases and J gave up 3 bases; unmatched junction bases: 5. The CDR3 loop reads CATMTGGDYGYTF. The CDR3 nucleotides are TGTGCCACCATGACAGGGGGCGACTATGGCTACACCTTC.

The V call is TRBV11-2, the J call TRBJ2-3; the match to TRBD1 covers 7 bases. This CDR3 is 15 amino acids long. Losses at the gene ends were 3 bases for V and 2 bases for J; bases not matched to a gene: 5. Per germline, CDR1 SGHAT and CDR2 FQNNGV. The CDR3 loop reads CASSFRQGLTDTQYF. The DNA of the CDR3 is TGTGCCAGCAGCTTCCGACAGGGCCTCACAGATACGCAGTATTTT.

The chain couples TRBV27 to TRBJ1-2, with 7 bases lining up with TRBD1. V shed 5 bases and J 5 bases; nucleotides not matched to a gene: 8. Germline lookup yields CDR1 MNHEY and CDR2 SMNVEV (reference sequence). This CDR3 region has 14 residues. The CDR3 loop reads CASSPTTGRYGYTF. CDR3 bases: TGTGCCAGCAGTCCTACGACAGGGCGGTATGGCTACACCTTC.

This chain links TRBV24-1 with TRBJ2-1, with 7 positions matching TRBD1. J lost 7 bases, V lost 4 bases, and 12 bases had no gene match. Per the germline V gene, CDR1 is KGHDR and CDR2 is SFDVKD. This CDR3 comprises 16 residues. Here the CDR3 DNA reads TGTGCCACCAGTGACCCCACAGGGGCAATAGCGAATGAGCAGTTCTTC. This codes for CATSDPTGAIANEQFF.

This clone has a handful of counts. This same CDR3 is encoded by further DNA sequences in the sample. The genes are TRBV25-1 and TRBJ2-2; D remains ambiguous. The V gene lost 0 bases and the J gene lost 2 bases, with 7 bases spanning the gap. CDR3 length: 15 amino acids. CDR1 is MGHDK, CDR2 SYGVNS, per germline. Written as DNA, the CDR3 is TGTGCCAGCAGTGAATATTCAGGAAACACCGGGGAGCTGTTTTTT. Its protein is CASSEYSGNTGELFF.

The V and J genes are TRBV29-1 and TRBJ1-5, with 7 bases aligning to TRBD1. Germline V gene sequence: CDR1 SQVTM, CDR2 ANQGSEA. The CDR3 is made up of 13 amino acids. Trimming cost V 5 bases and J 3 bases; bases outside gene matches: 4. CDR3 sequence (DNA): TGCAGCGTTACCAGGGGGGTCAATCAGCCCCAGCATTTT. It specifies CSVTRGVNQPQHF. The entire variable domain, with the rest obtained from reference TRBV29-1 and TRBJ1-5, is as follows: SAVISQKPSRDICQRGTSLTIQCQVDSQVTMMFWYRQQPGQSLTLIATANQGSEATYESGFVIDKFPISRPNLTFSTLTVSNMSPEDSSIYLCSVTRGVNQPQHFGDGTRLSIL.